This TCR beta chain was profiled in a study of T cells in Graves' hyperthyroidism and ophthalmopathy. Study-wide results and limits: Blood also held most thyroid clonotypes expanded beyond 0.001.

PBMCs came from roughly 10 ml fresh peripheral blood. CDR1 is SGHRS, CDR2 YFSETQ, per germline. The CDR3 consists of 14 residues. V was clipped by 4 bases and J by 5 bases, with 16 bases between them. Amplified TCR beta CDR3 regions came from RNA transcripts. The HTBI primer set drove a first-round RT-PCR of the TCR CDR3. TCRdb fed the multiplex PCR reads into MiXCR, producing one record per CDR3 protein. The sample holds hundreds of thousands of distinct CDR3 sequences, around 20% seen once. This clonotype has at least ten counts. The antigen is unknown. The sequenced sample was blood. The TCR sequence derives from a woman aged 50 to 60 with Graves' hyperthyroidism that later progressed to Graves' ophthalmopathy. The J gene is TRBJ2-7, the V gene TRBV5-1; weak D call: TRBD1 (7 bases). The CDR3 nucleotides are TGCGCCAGCAGCACACCCGGAGGGGGCAACGAGCAGTACTTC. It yields the protein CASSTPGGGNEQYF. The full variable domain, completed using reference TRBV5-1 and TRBJ2-7, is KAGVTQTPRYLIKTRGQQVTLSCSPISGHRSVSWYQQTPGQGLQFLFEYFSETQRNKGNFPGRFSGRQFSNSRSEMNVSTLELGDSALYLCASSTPGGGNEQYFGPGTRLTVT.